The 30 T cell receptor beta chains below come from one sample, sequenced in a study of T-cell memory formation after mild COVID-19. TCRdb passed the 5' RACE reads through MiXCR, listing each CDR3 protein once. The table shows around 200,000 distinct CDR3 sequences, with roughly a tenth occurring only once. Sequencing was done on a sample of PBMCs or a T cell subset sorted from them (not recorded which). Receptors were obtained from a man between 18 and 35 years old who had mild COVID-19 (a few samples of this study predate the infection). Cell type and time point are not known.

This clonotype came up a few times. The chain employs TRBV5-5 and TRBJ1-6, with TRBD1 matching 8 bases. V was pared by 4 bases and J by 10 bases, with 7 bases of the junction left unmatched. The CDR3 length is 14 residues. Germline V lookup: CDR1 SGHKS, CDR2 YYEKEE (reference sequence). CDR3 sequence (DNA): TGTGCCAGCAGCATGGACAGGGCGGACTCACCCCTCCACTTT. Translation: CASSMDRADSPLHF. The complete variable domain, with remaining parts taken from reference TRBV5-5 and TRBJ1-6, reads DAGVTQSPTHLIKTRGQQVTLRCSPISGHKSVSWYQQVLGQGPQFIFQYYEKEERGRGNFPDRFSARQFPNYSSELNVNALLLGDSALYLCASSMDRADSPLHFGNGTRLTVT.

In this sample, this clonotype turned up many times. J is TRBJ1-1 and V is TRBV7-6; no firm D call. Per germline, CDR1 SGHVS and CDR2 FNYEAQ. Trimming pared 2 bases from V and 1 base from J, leaving 5 bases between. This CDR3 contains 13 residues. CDR3: CASSLSGNTEAFF. The CDR3 nucleotides read TGTGCCAGCAGCTTATCTGGGAACACTGAAGCTTTCTTT.

This clonotype was seen a few times. J is TRBJ2-1 and V is TRBV25-1; D possibly corresponds to TRBD1 (6 bases). CDR1 and CDR2 (germline): MGHDK, SYGVNS. The CDR3 has 13 residues. V was cut by 8 bases and J by 8 bases, with 16 bases left in between. CDR3 bases: TGTGCCAGCGGGACAAGCATGGTCCATGAGCAGTTCTTC. Translated: CASGTSMVHEQFF.

This clonotype was observed a handful of times. The CDR3 sequence: CASSLGPGGAQETQYF. The CDR3 DNA follows: TGCGCCAGCAGCTTAGGACCCGGGGGGGCCCAAGAGACCCAGTACTTC. The V gene is TRBV5-1, the J gene TRBJ2-5; TRBD2 agrees at 8 bases. Per the germline V gene, CDR1 is SGHRS and CDR2 is YFSETQ. Losses at the gene ends were 2 bases for V and 1 base for J; bases not matched to a gene: 7. The CDR3 has 16 residues. Together with reference TRBV5-1 and TRBJ2-5, the CDR3 gives the full variable domain: KAGVTQTPRYLIKTRGQQVTLSCSPISGHRSVSWYQQTPGQGLQFLFEYFSETQRNKGNFPGRFSGRQFSNSRSEMNVSTLELGDSALYLCASSLGPGGAQETQYFGPGTRLLVL.

This clonotype was seen repeatedly, ten times or more. The chain has TRBV29-1 and TRBJ2-1; D could derive from TRBD1 or TRBD2 (5 bases each). With 8 bases removed from V and 4 bases from J, the gap between germline ends came to 12 bases. CDR3 size: 12 residues. The V gene's germline CDR1 is SQVTM and CDR2 ANQGSEA. CDR3 DNA sequence: TGCAGCTCCGGGACGGAGTACAATGAGCAGTTCTTC. Translation: CSSGTEYNEQFF.

This clonotype has a count of ten or more. The chain carries TRBV12-3 or TRBV12-4 and TRBJ2-5; D ambiguous. The V and J ends lost 2 bases and 3 bases respectively, with 7 bases between them. The CDR3 covers 13 residues. The CDR3 DNA reads TGTGCCAGCAGTTTACTCAGGAAAGAGACCCAGTACTTC. Its protein product is CASSLLRKETQYF.

The rearrangement uses TRBV5-1 and TRBJ1-3; 7 nucleotides agree with TRBD1. The CDR3 consists of 15 residues. Looked up from germline, CDR1 is SGHRS and CDR2 is YFSETQ. V lost 4 bases, J lost 1 base, and 5 bases stayed unmatched. The CDR3 sequence: CASSEGQLSGNTIYF. In DNA form, the CDR3 reads TGCGCCAGCAGCGAGGGACAGCTTTCTGGAAACACCATATATTTT.

This clonotype was seen a handful of times. V usage is TRBV12-3 or TRBV12-4 and J usage is TRBJ1-5; D is perhaps TRBD1 (5 bases). V lost 7 bases, J lost 3 bases, and 10 bases lay in between. The CDR3 sequence is 13 residues long. CDR3 DNA: TGTGCCAGCACCCGGGACCACAATCAGCCCCAGCATTTT. This encodes CASTRDHNQPQHF.

The J gene is TRBJ1-6, the V gene TRBV7-9; D is unclear. The CDR3 runs 17 residues. CDR1 and CDR2 (germline): SEHNR, FQNEAQ (reference sequence). The V gene lost 5 bases and the J gene lost 0 bases, with 14 bases spanning the gap. The CDR3 reads CASSLSERSSYNSPLHF. CDR3 nucleotide sequence: TGTGCCAGCAGCCTCAGTGAAAGGAGCTCCTATAATTCACCCCTCCACTTT.

The rearrangement uses TRBV20-1 and TRBJ1-6; maybe TRBD1 (5 bases). Trimming took off 3 bases at V and 7 bases at J, with 16 bases between the two ends. This CDR3 is built from 15 residues. The germline V gene encodes CDR1 DFQATT and CDR2 SNEGSKA (reference sequence). CDR3 sequence: CSARQQGTPNSPLHF. In DNA form, the CDR3 reads TGCAGTGCTAGGCAGCAAGGGACGCCAAATTCACCCCTCCACTTT.

The chain joins TRBV12-3 or TRBV12-4 to TRBJ2-5, with D perhaps TRBD2 (6 bases). Trimming took off 6 bases at V and 5 bases at J, with 19 bases between the two ends. This CDR3 spans 15 amino acids. As DNA, the CDR3 is TGTGCCAGCAGAAAAGGGGAGGTGCTGAGCGAGACCCAGTACTTC. Translated: CASRKGEVLSETQYF.

This clonotype has a handful of counts. The chain combines TRBV10-1 with TRBJ2-5; 11 bases match TRBD2. Germline lookup yields CDR1 WNHNN and CDR2 SYGVQD (reference sequence). V lost 3 bases and J lost 5; bases outside the gene matches: 5. The CDR3 runs 15 residues. The CDR3, as DNA: TGCGCCAGCAGTGAACGGACTAGCGGGTTGGAGACCCAGTACTTC. This translates into CASSERTSGLETQYF.

There are a few counts of this clonotype. For the CDR3, the DNA is TGTGCCAGCAGCCGAGGGCCAGAGGGTAGACTGTTTTTT. This gives the protein CASSRGPEGRLFF. The chain has TRBV14 and TRBJ1-4; D unresolved. The V end was cut by 4 bases, the J end by 13 bases, with 16 bases between. The CDR3 totals 13 residues. Per germline, CDR1 SGHDN and CDR2 FVKESK. The full variable domain, with the rest looked up from reference TRBV14 and TRBJ1-4, is EAGVTQFPSHSVIEKGQTVTLRCDPISGHDNLYWYRRVMGKEIKFLLHFVKESKQDESGMPNNRFLAERTGGTYSTLKVQPAELEDSGVYFCASSRGPEGRLFFGSGTQLSVL.

The table lists this clonotype with a few counts. The V and J genes are TRBV11-3 and TRBJ2-3; 8 bases line up with TRBD2. The V segment lost 3 bases and the J segment 5 bases; nucleotides outside the gene matches: 4. The CDR3 is 14 residues long. Germline values: CDR1 SGHNT, CDR2 YENEEA. CDR3 sequence: CASSLGGGRDTQYF. The CDR3 DNA sequence: TGTGCCAGCAGCTTGGGCGGGGGGCGAGATACGCAGTATTTT. Full variable domain (outside the CDR3, taken from reference TRBV11-3 and TRBJ2-3): EAGVVQSPRYKIIEKKQPVAFWCNPISGHNTLYWYLQNLGQGPELLIRYENEEAVDDSQLPKDRFSAERLKGVDSTLKIQPAELGDSAVYLCASSLGGGRDTQYFGPGTRLTVL.

This clonotype has a handful of counts. The chain recombines TRBV5-1 with TRBJ1-6; TRBD1 matches 8 bases. Germline CDR1 SGHRS, CDR2 YFSETQ. V was clipped by 0 bases and J by 9 bases; unmatched bases: 5. This CDR3 is 15 amino acids long. CDR3 DNA sequence: TGCGCCAGCAGCTTGGCCCTAACAGGGGGTTCACCCCTCCACTTT. Translation gives CASSLALTGGSPLHF.

V and J are TRBV28 and TRBJ2-7; D may be TRBD2 (5 bases). The V end lost 7 bases, the J end lost 6 bases, and 10 bases lay between the germline ends. Per germline, CDR1 MDHEN and CDR2 SYDVKM. This CDR3 region has 11 residues. As DNA, the CDR3 is TGTGCCAGCACCGGAGGCGCCGAGCAGTACGTC. Translation: CASTGGAEQYV.

The chain has TRBV7-8 and TRBJ2-3; D uncertain. V was clipped by 2 bases and J by 2 bases, with 8 bases between them. This CDR3 is built from 14 residues. In germline, CDR1 is SGHVS, CDR2 FQNEAQ. The CDR3 nucleotides read TGTGCCAGCAGCTTACAGCCGTCCACAGATACGCAGTATTTT. It encodes CASSLQPSTDTQYF.

This clonotype was seen more than once but under ten times. This chain links TRBV9 with TRBJ1-1; 7 bases align to TRBD1. The germline gives CDR1 SGDLS, CDR2 YYNGEE. The J segment lost 11 bases and the V segment lost 4 bases, leaving 8 bases of the junction unmatched. This CDR3 contains 12 residues. The CDR3 is CASSFQGGVAFF. The CDR3 DNA follows: TGTGCCAGCAGCTTCCAGGGGGGAGTGGCTTTCTTT.

The chain has TRBV20-1 and TRBJ2-1; a weak D match, TRBD2 (7 bases). The germline V gene has CDR1 DFQATT and CDR2 SNEGSKA (reference sequence). The CDR3 consists of 14 residues. Trimming took 4 bases from V and 1 from J, leaving 11 bases between them. The CDR3 DNA follows: TGCAGTGCTATAGGGGGGGGGTCCTACAATGAGCAGTTCTTC. It encodes CSAIGGGSYNEQFF.

This clonotype was counted many times. The chain joins TRBV3-1 to TRBJ2-3; no clear D gene. The CDR3 runs 14 residues. Looked up from germline, CDR1 is LGHDT and CDR2 is YNNKEL (reference sequence). V shed 0 bases and J shed 1 base, with 5 bases lying between them. CDR3 region: CASSQDQGTDTQYF. The CDR3 region has the DNA TGTGCCAGCAGCCAAGATCAAGGCACAGATACGCAGTATTTT.

This clonotype appeared a few times. This sequence joins TRBV7-9 and TRBJ2-5; D remains unclear. This CDR3 region has 12 residues. Germline V gene data show CDR1 as SEHNR and CDR2 as FQNEAQ (reference sequence). Trimming removed 1 base from V and 5 bases from J, with 5 bases in between. CDR3 nucleotides: TGTGCCAGCAGCTTAGGTGTGGAGACCCAGTACTTC. Translating it yields CASSLGVETQYF.

There are a few counts of this clonotype. Mismatch with germline at one junction end may stem from a read error. V gene TRBV4-3 combines with J gene TRBJ2-7, with D unresolved. Germline CDR1 LGHNA, CDR2 YSLEER. The CDR3 length is 15 residues. The CDR3 nucleotides read TGCGACAGCAGCCAAACCCCTCTAGTAACCTACGAGCAGTACTTC. This codes for CDSSQTPLVTYEQYF.

The chain is built from TRBV18 and TRBJ1-2; maybe TRBD1 (5 bases). Trimming took off 1 base at V and 6 bases at J, with 12 bases between the two ends. Germline V gene data show CDR1 as KGHSH and CDR2 as LQKENI. CDR3 length: 14 amino acids. The CDR3 nucleotides read TGTGCCAGCTCACCACTATTAGGGGACCATGGCTACACCTTC. This gives the protein CASSPLLGDHGYTF.

This clonotype was counted only a few times. V gene TRBV4-1 combines with J gene TRBJ2-7; 9 bases map to TRBD2. J was trimmed by 3 bases and V by 4 bases; bases with no gene match: 10. The CDR3 consists of 16 residues. Germline CDR1 MGHRA, CDR2 YSYEKL. CDR3 loop: CASSRLGGGEVYEQYF. The DNA of the CDR3 is TGCGCCAGCAGCCGCCTCGGCGGGGGGGAAGTCTACGAGCAGTACTTC.

This clonotype showed up just a few times. This chain links TRBV28 with TRBJ1-4; D may be TRBD1 (5 bases). The germline V gene has CDR1 MDHEN and CDR2 SYDVKM. CDR3 size: 13 residues. V was clipped by 10 bases and J by 3 bases, with 12 bases between them. The CDR3 nucleotides are TGTGCCATCCCGGGGGGGGCTAATGAAAAACTGTTTTTT. Translation gives CAIPGGANEKLFF.

About this clonotype itself: A much more abundant neighbour one base away suggests this may be a read error. The V call is TRBV7-2, the J call TRBJ2-5; D not resolved. This CDR3 is built from 11 residues. Germline V gives CDR1 SGHTA, CDR2 FQGNSA. With 6 bases removed from V and 7 bases from J, the gap between germline ends came to 9 bases. The DNA of the CDR3 is TGTGCCAGCAGTTTCCTTGGGACCCAGTACTTC. Translated, it gives CASSFLGTQYF.

The chain links TRBV20-1 to TRBJ1-6; tentative D call: TRBD1 (6 bases). The germline V gene has CDR1 DFQATT and CDR2 SNEGSKA (reference sequence). The CDR3 extends over 14 amino acids. Trimming shortened V by 4 bases and J by 7 bases, and 14 bases separated the two germline ends. This CDR3 reads CSAMGGFRNSPLHF. The DNA for the CDR3 is TGCAGTGCTATGGGGGGCTTCCGGAATTCACCCCTCCACTTT.

In its sample, this clonotype was seen a few times. This chain links TRBV7-2 with TRBJ2-7; D gene ambiguous. CDR3 length: 13 amino acids. Germline CDR1 is SGHTA and CDR2 is FQGNSA. Between the trimmed V and J ends, which lost 5 bases and 6 bases, there was a span of 14 bases. CDR3 amino acids: CASSLWRLGEQYV. CDR3 coding DNA: TGTGCCAGCAGCCTCTGGCGGCTGGGCGAGCAGTACGTC.

The chain joins TRBV12-3 or TRBV12-4 to TRBJ1-2, with unresolved D. The length of the CDR3 is 14 residues. Trimming shortened V by 0 bases and J by 10 bases, and 15 bases separated the two germline ends. The CDR3 spells CASSLAPALGVYTF. The CDR3 DNA reads TGTGCCAGCAGTTTAGCGCCAGCACTCGGCGTCTACACCTTC.

This chain uses TRBV29-1 with TRBJ1-1; D remains ambiguous. V was clipped by 4 bases and J by 4 bases, with 10 bases between them. CDR3 length: 12 residues. Germline V gene lookup returns CDR1 SQVTM and CDR2 ANQGSEA. The CDR3 is CSVAHFPTEAFF. In DNA, the CDR3 is TGCAGCGTTGCCCATTTCCCCACTGAAGCTTTCTTT.